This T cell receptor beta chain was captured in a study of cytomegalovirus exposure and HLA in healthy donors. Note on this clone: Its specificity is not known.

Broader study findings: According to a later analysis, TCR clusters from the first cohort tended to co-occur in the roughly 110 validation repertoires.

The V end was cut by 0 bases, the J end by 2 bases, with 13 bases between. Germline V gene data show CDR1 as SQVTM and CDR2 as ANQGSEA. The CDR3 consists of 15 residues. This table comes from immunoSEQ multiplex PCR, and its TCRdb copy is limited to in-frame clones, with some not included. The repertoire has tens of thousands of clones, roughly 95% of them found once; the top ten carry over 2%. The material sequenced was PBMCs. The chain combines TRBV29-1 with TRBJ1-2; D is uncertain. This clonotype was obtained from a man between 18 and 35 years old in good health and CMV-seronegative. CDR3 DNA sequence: TGCAGCGTTGAAGATCTGCAGGTGGGCAACTATGGCTACACCTTC. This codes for CSVEDLQVGNYGYTF.